This T cell receptor (beta chain) was sequenced for a study of identical twins. TCRdb re-analysed the 5' RACE reads in MiXCR, keeping a single row per CDR3 protein. The data hold 210,000 or so distinct CDR3 sequences, with 15% observed a single time. With 7 bases removed from V and 5 bases from J, the gap between germline ends came to 18 bases. The length of the CDR3 is 15 residues. These data were also filed under a second study, of T cells expressing NK-cell markers.

Sample: CD8+ T cells sorted from blood. This rearrangement joins TRBV12-3 or TRBV12-4 to TRBJ1-5; tentative D call: TRBD1 (5 bases). This sequence originates from a woman aged 18-30 years in good health. This CDR3 reads CASTIAGHPYQPQHF. The CDR3 DNA is TGTGCCAGCACCATCGCAGGACACCCCTATCAGCCCCAGCATTTT.